This T cell receptor (beta chain) was documented in a study of shared clonotypes between healthy human individuals. Study-level information: Three plates were used per donor for CD4 naive, three for CD4 memory, two for CD8 naive and one for CD8 memory. Points from the study as a whole: Researchers found naive subsets generally carried larger estimated richness than memory subsets.

A word on this clone: Its antigen is unidentified.

Libraries were prepared by immunoSEQ multiplex PCR; TCRdb keeps only in-frame clonotypes and omits some of them. Counted here are around 940,000 clones, around 80% occurring once; the ten biggest clones make up about 1.5%. Germline V CDR1 and CDR2: SQVTM, ANQGSEA. Trimming took 3 bases from V and 6 from J; bases not matched to a gene: 5. The CDR3 length is 13 residues. The specimen sequenced was memory CD4+ T cells sorted from blood. Noted subset: CD45RA-negative fraction. The chain recombines TRBV29-1 with TRBJ2-1, with 7 bases that match TRBD1. This receptor was taken from a man younger than 35 in good health. The CDR3 spells CSVEGQSRNEQFF. As DNA, the CDR3 is TGCAGCGTTGAGGGACAGTCCCGCAATGAGCAGTTCTTC.